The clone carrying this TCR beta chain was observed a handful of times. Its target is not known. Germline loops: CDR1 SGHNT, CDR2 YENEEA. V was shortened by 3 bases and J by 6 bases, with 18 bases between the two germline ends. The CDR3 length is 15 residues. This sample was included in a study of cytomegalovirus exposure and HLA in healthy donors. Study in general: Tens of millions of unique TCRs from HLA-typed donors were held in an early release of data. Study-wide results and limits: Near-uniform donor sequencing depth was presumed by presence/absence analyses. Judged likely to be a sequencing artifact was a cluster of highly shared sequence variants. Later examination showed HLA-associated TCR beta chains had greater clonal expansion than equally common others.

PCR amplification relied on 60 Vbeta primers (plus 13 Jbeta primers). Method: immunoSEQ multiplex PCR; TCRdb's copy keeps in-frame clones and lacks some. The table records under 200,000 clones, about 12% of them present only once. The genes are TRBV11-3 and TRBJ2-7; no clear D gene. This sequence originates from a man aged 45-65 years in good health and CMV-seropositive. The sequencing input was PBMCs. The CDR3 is CASSLTGSTASEQYF. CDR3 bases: TGTGCCAGCAGCTTGACCGGGTCTACGGCGTCCGAGCAGTACTTC.